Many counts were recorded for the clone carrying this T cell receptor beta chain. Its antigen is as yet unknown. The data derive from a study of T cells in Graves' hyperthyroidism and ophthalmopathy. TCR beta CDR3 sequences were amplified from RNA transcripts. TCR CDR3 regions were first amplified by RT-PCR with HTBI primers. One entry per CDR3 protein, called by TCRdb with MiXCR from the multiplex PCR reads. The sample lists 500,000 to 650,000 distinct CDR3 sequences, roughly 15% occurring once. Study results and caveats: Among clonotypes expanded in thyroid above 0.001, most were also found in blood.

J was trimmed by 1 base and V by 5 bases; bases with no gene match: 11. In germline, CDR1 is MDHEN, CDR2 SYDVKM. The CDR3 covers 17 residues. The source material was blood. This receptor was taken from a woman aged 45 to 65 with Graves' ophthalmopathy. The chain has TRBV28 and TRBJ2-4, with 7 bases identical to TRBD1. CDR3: CASSPLTGILAKNIQYF. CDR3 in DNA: TGTGCCAGCAGTCCTCTGACAGGGATCTTGGCCAAAAACATTCAGTACTTC.